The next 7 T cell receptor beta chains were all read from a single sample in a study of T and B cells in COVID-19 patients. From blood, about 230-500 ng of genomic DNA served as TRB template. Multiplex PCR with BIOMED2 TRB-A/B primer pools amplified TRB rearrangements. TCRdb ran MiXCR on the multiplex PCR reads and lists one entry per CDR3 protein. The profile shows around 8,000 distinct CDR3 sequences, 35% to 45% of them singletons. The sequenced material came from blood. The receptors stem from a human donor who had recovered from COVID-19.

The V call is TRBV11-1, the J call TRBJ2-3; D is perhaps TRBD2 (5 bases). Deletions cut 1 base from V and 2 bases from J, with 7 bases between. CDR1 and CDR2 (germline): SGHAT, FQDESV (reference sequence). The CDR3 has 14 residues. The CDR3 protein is CASSLDRDTDTQYF. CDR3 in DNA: TGTGCCAGCAGCTTAGATCGGGACACAGATACGCAGTATTTT.

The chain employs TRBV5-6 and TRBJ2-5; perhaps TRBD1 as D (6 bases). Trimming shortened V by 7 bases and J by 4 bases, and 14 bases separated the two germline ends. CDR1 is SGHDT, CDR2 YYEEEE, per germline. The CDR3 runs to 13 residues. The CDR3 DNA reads TGTGCCAGCTTCGGACAGTCAGGAGAGACCCAGTACTTC. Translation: CASFGQSGETQYF.

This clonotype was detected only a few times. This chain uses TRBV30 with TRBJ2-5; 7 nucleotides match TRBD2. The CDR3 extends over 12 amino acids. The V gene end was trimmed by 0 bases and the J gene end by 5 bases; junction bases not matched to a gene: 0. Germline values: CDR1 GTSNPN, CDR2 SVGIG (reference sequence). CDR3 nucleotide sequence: TGTGCCTGGAGTGTCGGGGGGGAGACCCAGTACTTC. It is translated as CAWSVGGETQYF.

This CDR3 reads CASSLEGRYTDTQYF. CDR3 nucleotide sequence: TGCGCCAGCAGCTTGGAAGGACGGTACACAGATACGCAGTATTTT. This chain connects TRBV5-1 to TRBJ2-3, with D hard to call. V was pared by 0 bases and J by 2 bases, with 10 bases between. Germline-derived CDR1 and CDR2 are SGHRS and YFSETQ. CDR3 length equals 15 residues.

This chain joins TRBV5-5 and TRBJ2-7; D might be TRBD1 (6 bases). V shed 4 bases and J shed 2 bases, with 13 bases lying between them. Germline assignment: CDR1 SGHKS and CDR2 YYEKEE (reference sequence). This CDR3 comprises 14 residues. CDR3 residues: CASSGQGSPYEQYF. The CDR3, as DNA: TGTGCCAGCAGCGGGCAGGGGAGCCCCTACGAGCAGTACTTC.

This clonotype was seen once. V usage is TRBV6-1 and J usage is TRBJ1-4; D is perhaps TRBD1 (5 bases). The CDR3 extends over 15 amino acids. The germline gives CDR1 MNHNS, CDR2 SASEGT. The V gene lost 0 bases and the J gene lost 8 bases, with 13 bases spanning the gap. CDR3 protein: CASSEASAGREKLFF. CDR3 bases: TGTGCCAGCAGTGAAGCCTCGGCAGGGAGGGAAAAACTGTTTTTT.

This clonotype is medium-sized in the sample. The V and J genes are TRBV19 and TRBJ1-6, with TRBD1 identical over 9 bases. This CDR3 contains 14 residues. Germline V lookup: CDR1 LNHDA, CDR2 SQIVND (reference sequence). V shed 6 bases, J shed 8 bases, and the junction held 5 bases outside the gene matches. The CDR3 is CASSRDRVDSPLHF. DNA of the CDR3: TGTGCCAGTAGCCGGGACAGGGTAGATTCACCCCTCCACTTT.